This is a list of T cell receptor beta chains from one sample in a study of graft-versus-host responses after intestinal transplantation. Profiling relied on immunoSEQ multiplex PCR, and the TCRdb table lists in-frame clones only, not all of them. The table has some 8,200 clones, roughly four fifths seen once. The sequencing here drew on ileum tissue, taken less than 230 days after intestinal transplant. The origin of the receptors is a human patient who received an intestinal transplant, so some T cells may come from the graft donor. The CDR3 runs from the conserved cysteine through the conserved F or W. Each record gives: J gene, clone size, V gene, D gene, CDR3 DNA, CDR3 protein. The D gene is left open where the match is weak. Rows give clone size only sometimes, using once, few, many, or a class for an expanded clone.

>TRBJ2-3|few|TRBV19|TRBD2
TGTGCCAGTAGTATTTTTAGCGGGAGCACAGATACGCAGTATTTT
CASSIFSGSTDTQYF
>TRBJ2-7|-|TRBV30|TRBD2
TGTGCCTGGAGTGTAATCCTAGCGGGGCCCGTCGAGCAGTACTTC
CAWSVILAGPVEQYF
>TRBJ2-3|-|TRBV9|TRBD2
TGTGCCAGCAGCATCTTAGCGGGGGGGCCTAGCACAGATACGCAGTATTTT
CASSILAGGPSTDTQYF
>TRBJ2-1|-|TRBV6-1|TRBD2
TGTGCCAGCAGTGAATCGGCGGGGGGGTACAATGAGCAGTTCTTC
CASSESAGGYNEQFF
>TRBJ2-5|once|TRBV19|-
TGTGCCAGTAGTTTCCGGTACCGAAAAGAGACCCAGTACTTC
CASSFRYRKETQYF
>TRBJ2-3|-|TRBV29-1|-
TGCAGCGTTGAAGATCTATGCAGACAACGCACAGATACGCAGTATTTT
CSVEDLCRQRTDTQYF
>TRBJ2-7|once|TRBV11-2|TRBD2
TGTGCCAGCAGCCGGACTAGCGGGGGTTCCTACGAGCAGTACTTC
CASSRTSGGSYEQYF
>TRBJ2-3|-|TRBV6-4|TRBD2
TGTGCCAGCAGTGAAACTAGCGGGGGCACAGATACGCAGTATTTT
CASSETSGGTDTQYF
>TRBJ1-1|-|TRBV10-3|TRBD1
TGTGCCACCCGACGCGGACAGGGAAACACTGAAGCTTTCTTT
CATRRGQGNTEAFF
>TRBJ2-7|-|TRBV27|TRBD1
TGTGCCAGCAGTCTCCAGACCGGGACAGGGACCCACGAGCAGTACTTC
CASSLQTGTGTHEQYF
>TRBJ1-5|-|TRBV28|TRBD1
TGTGCCAGCAGTTTAATATATAGGACAGGCGGAGATCCCAATCAGCCCCAGCATTTT
CASSLIYRTGGDPNQPQHF
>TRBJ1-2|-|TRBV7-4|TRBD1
TGTGCCAGCAGCACCAGAACCCGGGACAGGAGCCATGGCTACACCTTC
CASSTRTRDRSHGYTF
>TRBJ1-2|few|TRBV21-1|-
TGTGCCAGCCCGACAGGGTCCTATGGCTACACCTTC
CASPTGSYGYTF
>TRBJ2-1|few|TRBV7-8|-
TGTGCCAGCAGCTTAGAGTTCGGGGACAATGAGCAGTTCTTC
CASSLEFGDNEQFF
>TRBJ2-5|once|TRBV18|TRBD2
TGTGCCAGCTCACCTCGTTCGGGGGGAGAGACCCAGTACTTC
CASSPRSGGETQYF
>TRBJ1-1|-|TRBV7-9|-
TGTGCCAGCAGCTCCACCCTCCGGGGGTCTATGAACACTGAAGCTTTCTTT
CASSSTLRGSMNTEAFF
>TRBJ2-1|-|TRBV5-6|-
TGTGCCAGCAGCTTGGCCATTGGGCCCGATGAGCAGTTCTTC
CASSLAIGPDEQFF
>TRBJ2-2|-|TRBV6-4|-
TGTGCCAGCAGTGGGACAAACACCGGGGAGCTGTTTTTT
CASSGTNTGELFF
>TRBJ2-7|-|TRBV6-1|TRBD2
TGTGCCAGCAGTGAAGGGACTAGCGGGATCGTGTACGAGCAGTACTTC
CASSEGTSGIVYEQYF
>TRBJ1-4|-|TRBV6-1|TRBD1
TGTGCCAGCAGTGAACGACCGGGACAGAAGAATGAAAAACTGTTTTTT
CASSERPGQKNEKLFF
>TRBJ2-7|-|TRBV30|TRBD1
TGTGCCTGGGCTACCGGGACAGGGGATTACGAGCAGTACTTC
CAWATGTGDYEQYF
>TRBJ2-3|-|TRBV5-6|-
TGTGCCAGCAGCCCAGATACAGGGCTCGCAGATACGCAGTATTTT
CASSPDTGLADTQYF
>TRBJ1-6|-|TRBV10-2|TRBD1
TGCGCCAGCAGTGGGACAGGGGGTAATTCACCCCTCCACTTT
CASSGTGGNSPLHF
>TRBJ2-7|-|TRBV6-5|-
TGTGCCAGCAGTCTAACAGGTCTCTACGAGCAGTACTTC
CASSLTGLYEQYF
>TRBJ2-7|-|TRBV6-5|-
TGTGCCAGCAGCCCCCGGGGGGCCGGCGGCTACGAGCAGTACTTC
CASSPRGAGGYEQYF
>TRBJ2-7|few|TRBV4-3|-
TGCGCCAGCAGCCAAGATTCGGACTCAAGAGGGTACGAGCAGTACTTC
CASSQDSDSRGYEQYF
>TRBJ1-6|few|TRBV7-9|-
TGTGCCAGCAGCCCTGGTAGCAGTCGCGGTTCACCCCTCCACTTT
CASSPGSSRGSPLHF
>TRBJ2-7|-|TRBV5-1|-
TGCGCCAGCAGCATCAGGTGGGGGGCCTACGAGCAGTACTTC
CASSIRWGAYEQYF
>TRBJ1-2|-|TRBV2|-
TGTGCCAGCGGGAACAGGGTGCTTCTCTATGGCTACACCTTC
CASGNRVLLYGYTF
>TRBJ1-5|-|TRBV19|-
TGTGCCAGTAGTTCAACAGCAGGGGTAAGCAATCAGCCCCAGCATTTT
CASSSTAGVSNQPQHF
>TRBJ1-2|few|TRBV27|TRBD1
TGTGCCAGCAGTCAGCGACAGGGGCACGGAGACTATGGCTACACCTTC
CASSQRQGHGDYGYTF
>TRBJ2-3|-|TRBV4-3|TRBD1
TGCGCCAGCAGCCAAGGGGGGACAGGGAGGGTCACAGATACGCAGTATTTT
CASSQGGTGRVTDTQYF
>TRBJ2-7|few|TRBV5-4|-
TGTGCCAGCAGCTTGGGTGCGGGTCCCTACGAGCAGTACTTC
CASSLGAGPYEQYF
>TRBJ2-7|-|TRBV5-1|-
TGCGCCAGCAGCGTGGGCGGACTTTACTACGAGCAGTACTTC
CASSVGGLYYEQYF
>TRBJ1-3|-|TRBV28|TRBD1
TGTGCCAGCTCCAGGGGGCGCGCCTACTCTGGAAACACCATATATTTT
CASSRGRAYSGNTIYF
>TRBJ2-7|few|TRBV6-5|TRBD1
TGTGCCAGCAGTGCCCGGACAGGGGGCGTTTACGAGCAGTACTTC
CASSARTGGVYEQYF
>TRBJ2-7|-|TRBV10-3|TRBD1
TGTGCCATCAGTGAAGGGGGACAGGTGGGATACGAGCAGTACTTC
CAISEGGQVGYEQYF
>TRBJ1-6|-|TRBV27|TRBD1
TGTGCCAGCAGAATGACAGGGGGACATAATTCACCCCTCCACTTT
CASRMTGGHNSPLHF
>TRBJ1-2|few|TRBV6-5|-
TGTGCCAGCAGTTACAGGGGTGCCGGCTACACCTTC
CASSYRGAGYTF
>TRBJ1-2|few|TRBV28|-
TGTGCCAGCAACTACAGGGACTATGGCTACACCTTC
CASNYRDYGYTF
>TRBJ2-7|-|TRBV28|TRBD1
TGTGCCAGCAGCCCCGGGACAGGGTTCTACGAGCAGTACTTC
CASSPGTGFYEQYF
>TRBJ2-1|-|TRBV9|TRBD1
TGTGCCAGCAGTCTGACAGGGGTTGAGGCCAATGAGCAGTTCTTC
CASSLTGVEANEQFF
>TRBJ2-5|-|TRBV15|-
TGTGCCACCAGCGACCGGGAAAAAGAGACCCAGTACTTC
CATSDREKETQYF
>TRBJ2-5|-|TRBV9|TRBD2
TGTGCCAGCAGCCCCTACCTTGGGCTAGCGGGGGCGGGGGAGACCCAGTACTTC
CASSPYLGLAGAGETQYF
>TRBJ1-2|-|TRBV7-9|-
TGTGCCAGCAGCTCACTCCCTTATGGCTACACCTTC
CASSSLPYGYTF
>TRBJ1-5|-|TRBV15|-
TGTGCCACCAGCAGACTCGGGATGGCGCCCCAGCATTTT
CATSRLGMAPQHF
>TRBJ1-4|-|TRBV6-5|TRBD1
TGTGCCAGCAGTTCTCGGGACAGGGGGATGTCACTGTTTTTT
CASSSRDRGMSLFF
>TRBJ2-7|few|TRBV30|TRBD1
TGTGCCTGGAGTGTACAGGGGTACGAGCAGTACTTC
CAWSVQGYEQYF
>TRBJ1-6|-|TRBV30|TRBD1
TGTGCCTGGAGTGTACCAGGGACAGGGAGTTCACCCCTCCACTTT
CAWSVPGTGSSPLHF
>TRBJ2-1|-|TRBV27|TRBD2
TGTGCCAGCAGTTTCTGGACTAGCGGTGAGCAGTTCTTC
CASSFWTSGEQFF
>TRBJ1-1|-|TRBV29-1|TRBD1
TGCAGCGTTGGGGTAGGGGGCGACGGTGAAGCTTTCTTT
CSVGVGGDGEAFF
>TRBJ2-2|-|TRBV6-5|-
TGTGCCAGCAGTTACAGCAAGACCGGGGAGCTGTTTTTT
CASSYSKTGELFF
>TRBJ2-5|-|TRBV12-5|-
TGTGCTAGTGGCCAGTACCAAGAGACCCAGTACTTC
CASGQYQETQYF
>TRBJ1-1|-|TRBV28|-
TGTGCCAGCAGTTTAGTCATAGCGACTGAAGCTTTCTTT
CASSLVIATEAFF
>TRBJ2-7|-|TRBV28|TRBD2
TGTGCCAGCAGTTTATATGGGGAGGGCTCCTACGAGCAGTACTTC
CASSLYGEGSYEQYF
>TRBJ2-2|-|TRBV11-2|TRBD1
TGTGCCAGCAGCTTAGGTTGGACAGGGAGAGCCGGGGAGCTGTTTTTT
CASSLGWTGRAGELFF
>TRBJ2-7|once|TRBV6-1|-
TGTGCCAGCAGTGCGCGATTACCCTACGAGCAGTACTTC
CASSARLPYEQYF